This T cell receptor (beta chain) was retrieved from a study of blood T cell repertoires in COVID-19. The V gene lost 1 base and the J gene lost 2 bases, with 15 bases spanning the gap. Germline CDR1 reads GTSNPN; CDR2 reads SVGIG (reference sequence). This CDR3 contains 16 residues. Here immunoSEQ multiplex PCR was the method, and the copy in TCRdb shows in-frame clones only, minus some. Of roughly 220,000 clones in the sample, approximately 84% were seen once. Sequencing was performed on peripheral blood. The TCR comes from an elderly man with acute or convalescent COVID-19. The chain carries TRBV30 and TRBJ1-3; D unclear. The CDR3 is CAWSGVFGRTGNTIYF. The CDR3 DNA follows: TGTGCCTGGAGTGGGGTTTTCGGGAGGACTGGAAACACCATATATTTT.